This entry features one TCR beta chain sequence. Generated by immunoSEQ multiplex PCR, the TCRdb table keeps only in-frame clones and is missing some. This sample carries some 170,000 clones, approximately 85% of them seen once, and the ten largest clones take approximately 1%. This sample was included in a study of blood T cell repertoires in COVID-19. The wider study: From the United States, Italy and Spain came samples of acute and convalescent COVID-19.

Trimming took 5 bases from V and 2 from J, leaving 12 bases between them. This CDR3 has 14 amino acids. Germline V gives CDR1 MNHEY, CDR2 SMNVEV (reference sequence). The receptor comes from a man aged 40-49 years with acute or convalescent COVID-19. The V and J genes are TRBV27 and TRBJ1-1; D is undetermined. The sample comprised peripheral blood. Here the CDR3 DNA reads TGTGCCAGCAGTGGGCGGGGAGGTAACACTGAAGCTTTCTTT. It specifies CASSGRGGNTEAFF.